This TCR beta chain was captured in a study of cytomegalovirus exposure and HLA in healthy donors (dated 2017 in TCRdb). Study-wide context: An earlier analysis of roughly 500 of the donors reported 250 to 300 Gb of sequence data and around 110 million unique TCR beta sequences from around 200 million T cells. Roughly 320 gigabases of sequencing data and around 80 million unique TCR sequences made up an early release that covered approximately 620 HLA-typed donors. Of the roughly 400 genotyped donors, 81% fell in the genetic ancestry cluster associated with self-reported Caucasian donors. The study aimed to test whether cataloging public T cell receptors could reveal signatures of past pathogen exposure. The study used immunosequencing to profile the T cell repertoires of hundreds of subjects and linked those repertoires to cytomegalovirus serostatus. Along with the 666-subject first cohort, a separate validation cohort of some 130 different subjects was used. To predict cytomegalovirus infection status, the study combined high-throughput TCR immunosequencing, statistical association of individual TCRs with disease status, and machine learning. To study patterns of TCR occurrence, a later analysis re-analyzed previously published TCR beta repertoires from 700 or so donors and added high-resolution HLA genotyping. In the later analysis, no new phenotypic data were used to find candidate immune exposures; instead, reliance was placed on TCR beta sequences and their occurrence across donors. An earlier analysis of about 620 of the donors applied high-throughput TCR beta sequencing to assess whether each TCR beta V gene segment acted as functional or pseudogenic. Donor age, sex, ethnicity and CMV serostatus were compiled together with the repertoire data. A later genetic analysis took genome-wide SNP genotypes for about 55% of the 666 donors and used that subset as a discovery cohort. All discovery cohort repertoires had been generated on a single sequencing platform. Both class I and class II loci were covered by HLA typing, at four-digit resolution. Typing coverage differed by locus: A, B, C, DRB1 and DQB1 were typed in roughly 629-630 donors, DQA1 in 500 to 550, DPA1 in 600 to 610, and DPB1 in 400 to 480. About five DR-DQ haplotypes were treated as single units for association and clustering because of strong linkage in the cohort. Among about 370 genotyped donors of the cohort, an average of approximately 220,000 unique TCR beta nucleotide sequences was sequenced per donor, of which 15% to 20% were non-productive.

The cohort was made up of under 800 healthy bone marrow donors. All cohort members were sampled while nominally healthy, although unrecorded immune exposures were likely present. The donor tested CMV seronegative and was one of the 352 seronegative cohort members. Each donor provided a peripheral blood sample, and peripheral blood mononuclear cells were used for TCR beta sequencing. The Qiagen DNeasy Blood Extraction Kit was used to extract genomic DNA from the blood cell samples. Broad study findings and their caveats: The study listed 164 TCR beta chains as associated with cytomegalovirus. The only immune exposure information available for the cohort was CMV serostatus. An earlier analysis of approximately 590 of the donors showed that most TCR beta V segments appeared in productive rearrangements either about 90% or about 30% of the time, which broadly matched IMGT annotations. Specific HLA alleles were associated with 15,000 to 20,000 TCR beta sequences at a false discovery rate of 0.05 in a later analysis. In vitro tests confirmed that a few of the cytomegalovirus-associated TCR beta chains recognize cytomegalovirus antigens. A later genetic analysis associated a missense DCLRE1C variant with V-gene and J-gene trimming of TCR beta chains, and an independent cohort replicated the association. A further reported finding was that TCR beta sequences accurately predicted the HLA-A and HLA-B alleles for most subjects in the first cohort. According to a later analysis, parvovirus B19, influenza, CMV and Epstein-Barr virus appeared linked to several top co-occurrence clusters. Most TCR sequences were observed very rarely across donors, whereas some public TCRs were present in many individuals. In a later analysis, HLA-associated TCR beta chains were found to be more clonally expanded and to have lower generation probabilities than equally common non-associated chains. A cluster of highly shared sequence variants was judged likely to represent a technical artifact of the sequencing pipeline. Seventeen rarely observed V segments, including chromosome 9 orphons, were excluded from the earlier analysis of several hundred of the donors because counts were too low. It was suggested by the authors that the approach could potentially be generalized to other disease states and immunological phenotypes. A later analysis found that TCR association rates varied across HLA loci, with DRB1 alleles showing the most associated TCRs and HLA-C alleles the fewest. Compared with the roughly 700-donor mean, donors in an Asian-associated ancestry cluster had fewer N-insertions in productive TCRs, according to a later genetic analysis. Linkage disequilibrium might explain the correlated functional status among segregating V segments, but an unknown experimental factor could not be ruled out. This cohort had only TCR beta chains sequenced, and the lack of alpha or paired-chain data limited which features could be detected. Some IMGT-functional V segments, including TRBV6-2 and TRBV6-3, could not be distinguished by the 87-base-pair reads and were therefore excluded. The presence/absence analyses assumed that sequencing depth was roughly uniform across donors, and that assumption may not be true. Most CMV-associated TCR beta chains appeared to be HLA-restricted in a later analysis, and the HLA associations seemed to be driven largely by CMV exposure. The classifier was reported to diagnose cytomegalovirus status with high specificity and sensitivity in both the original and validation cohorts. Because HLA typing was unavailable for some donors at each locus, only the typed subset was used in association tests. When HLA alleles, especially DR and DQ, strongly co-occurred, attributing TCR associations to individual alleles was difficult.

To prepare the library, the immunoSEQ multiplex PCR assay was applied. The multiplex PCR relied on a mix of 60 forward primers for TCR Vbeta segments and 13 reverse primers for TCR Jbeta segments. Amplification of the CDR3 region of rearranged TCR beta genes was performed with a multiplex PCR assay on genomic DNA. On the Illumina HiSeq System, the amplified TCR beta libraries were sequenced as 87-base-pair reads. Regarding the original processing steps: In a later analysis, around 80 million unique TCR beta chains were counted across the approximately 620 repertoires, and roughly 10 million of these chains were shared by at least two donors. Raw reads were error-corrected and collapsed into unique sequences by a nearest-neighbor algorithm in which closely related sequences were merged to remove PCR and sequencing errors. To assign V, D and J gene segments, CDR3 sequences were aligned to IMGT reference sequences. For a sequence to be retained, a match of at least six nucleotides was required to both a V gene segment and a J gene segment. Rearrangements were classified as productive when the CDR3 lacked stop codons and remained in frame with V and J, and all other rearrangements were classified as non-productive. Following IMGT convention, CDR3 was defined as the stretch from the second conserved V-encoded cysteine up to the conserved J-encoded phenylalanine. In an earlier analysis of 500 to 650 of the donors, sequences lacking an unambiguous match to a single V gene segment were excluded. In an earlier analysis of 587 of the donors, a V segment was called functional when productive rearrangements were above 56.7%, and segregating when the standard deviation between donors exceeded 5%. A statistical classification framework was developed to diagnose cytomegalovirus status using the catalog of TCR beta chain sequences. A later analysis assigned V and J genes by comparing TCR nucleotide sequences with IMGT/GENE-DB human TR gene sequences. The TCRdist pipeline was used in a later analysis to assign CDR3 sequences and most-parsimonious VDJ recombination scenarios. In a later analysis, each TCR beta chain was defined by its CDR3 amino acid sequence together with its V-gene family, and reads lacking a unique V-gene family were excluded. In a later analysis, approximately 590 highly shared, low-generation-probability nucleotide sequences were removed to address suspected cross-contamination and a sequencing artifact. A later analysis calculated a clonal expansion index for each public chain from normalized within-repertoire ranks of inferred template counts. In a later analysis, generation probabilities were computed with a VDJ recombination model fitted to out-of-frame rearrangements, and the resulting probabilities were checked against IGoR. A later analysis scored TCR-TCR, TCR-HLA and TCR-CMV co-occurrence with hypergeometric tests, applying a repertoire-size bias correction to TCR pairs. A later analysis estimated false discovery rates by permuting HLA or CMV assignments 20 times. A later analysis grouped co-occurring TCRs with DBSCAN, adding TCRdist sequence similarity when clustering within HLA-allele-positive subsets. Repertoires with fewer than 30,000 or more than 120,000 public chains, plus five repertoires with anomalous nucleotide sharing, were excluded from co-occurrence clustering. In its TCRdb copy, this immuneACCESS table keeps in-frame sequences only and misses some clones. Where compared with another copy, unresolved V genes explain less than half of these, and the others have no known cause. D and trimming were read from the DNA, whereas the V and J calls and clone size are those reported in that table. Counted in this sample were roughly 89,000 clones; approximately 80% of them appeared once. Jointly, the top ten make up approximately 2% of the sample.

Sequences PRHDT (CDR1) and FYEKMQ (CDR2) are obtained from the germline V gene (reference sequence). Counted from cysteine to phenylalanine, this CDR3 has 14 amino acids. Of all the DNA, just the CDR3 is kept, 42 bases in frame from base 1. V trim: 3 bases; J trim: 6 bases; unmatched bases: 4. On this clone: Its specific antigen is unknown. The input lacks base qualities; no much larger clone sits a single base away.

The sample consisted of PBMCs. This TCR was sampled from a man between 18 and 29 years old in good health and CMV-seronegative. The rearrangement joined TRBV13 to TRBJ1-5; TRBD1 fits 8 bases in the junction. The CDR3 region reads CASSFQGAGQPQHF. The bases read TGTGCCAGCAGCTTTCAGGGGGCGGGTCAGCCCCAGCATTTT.